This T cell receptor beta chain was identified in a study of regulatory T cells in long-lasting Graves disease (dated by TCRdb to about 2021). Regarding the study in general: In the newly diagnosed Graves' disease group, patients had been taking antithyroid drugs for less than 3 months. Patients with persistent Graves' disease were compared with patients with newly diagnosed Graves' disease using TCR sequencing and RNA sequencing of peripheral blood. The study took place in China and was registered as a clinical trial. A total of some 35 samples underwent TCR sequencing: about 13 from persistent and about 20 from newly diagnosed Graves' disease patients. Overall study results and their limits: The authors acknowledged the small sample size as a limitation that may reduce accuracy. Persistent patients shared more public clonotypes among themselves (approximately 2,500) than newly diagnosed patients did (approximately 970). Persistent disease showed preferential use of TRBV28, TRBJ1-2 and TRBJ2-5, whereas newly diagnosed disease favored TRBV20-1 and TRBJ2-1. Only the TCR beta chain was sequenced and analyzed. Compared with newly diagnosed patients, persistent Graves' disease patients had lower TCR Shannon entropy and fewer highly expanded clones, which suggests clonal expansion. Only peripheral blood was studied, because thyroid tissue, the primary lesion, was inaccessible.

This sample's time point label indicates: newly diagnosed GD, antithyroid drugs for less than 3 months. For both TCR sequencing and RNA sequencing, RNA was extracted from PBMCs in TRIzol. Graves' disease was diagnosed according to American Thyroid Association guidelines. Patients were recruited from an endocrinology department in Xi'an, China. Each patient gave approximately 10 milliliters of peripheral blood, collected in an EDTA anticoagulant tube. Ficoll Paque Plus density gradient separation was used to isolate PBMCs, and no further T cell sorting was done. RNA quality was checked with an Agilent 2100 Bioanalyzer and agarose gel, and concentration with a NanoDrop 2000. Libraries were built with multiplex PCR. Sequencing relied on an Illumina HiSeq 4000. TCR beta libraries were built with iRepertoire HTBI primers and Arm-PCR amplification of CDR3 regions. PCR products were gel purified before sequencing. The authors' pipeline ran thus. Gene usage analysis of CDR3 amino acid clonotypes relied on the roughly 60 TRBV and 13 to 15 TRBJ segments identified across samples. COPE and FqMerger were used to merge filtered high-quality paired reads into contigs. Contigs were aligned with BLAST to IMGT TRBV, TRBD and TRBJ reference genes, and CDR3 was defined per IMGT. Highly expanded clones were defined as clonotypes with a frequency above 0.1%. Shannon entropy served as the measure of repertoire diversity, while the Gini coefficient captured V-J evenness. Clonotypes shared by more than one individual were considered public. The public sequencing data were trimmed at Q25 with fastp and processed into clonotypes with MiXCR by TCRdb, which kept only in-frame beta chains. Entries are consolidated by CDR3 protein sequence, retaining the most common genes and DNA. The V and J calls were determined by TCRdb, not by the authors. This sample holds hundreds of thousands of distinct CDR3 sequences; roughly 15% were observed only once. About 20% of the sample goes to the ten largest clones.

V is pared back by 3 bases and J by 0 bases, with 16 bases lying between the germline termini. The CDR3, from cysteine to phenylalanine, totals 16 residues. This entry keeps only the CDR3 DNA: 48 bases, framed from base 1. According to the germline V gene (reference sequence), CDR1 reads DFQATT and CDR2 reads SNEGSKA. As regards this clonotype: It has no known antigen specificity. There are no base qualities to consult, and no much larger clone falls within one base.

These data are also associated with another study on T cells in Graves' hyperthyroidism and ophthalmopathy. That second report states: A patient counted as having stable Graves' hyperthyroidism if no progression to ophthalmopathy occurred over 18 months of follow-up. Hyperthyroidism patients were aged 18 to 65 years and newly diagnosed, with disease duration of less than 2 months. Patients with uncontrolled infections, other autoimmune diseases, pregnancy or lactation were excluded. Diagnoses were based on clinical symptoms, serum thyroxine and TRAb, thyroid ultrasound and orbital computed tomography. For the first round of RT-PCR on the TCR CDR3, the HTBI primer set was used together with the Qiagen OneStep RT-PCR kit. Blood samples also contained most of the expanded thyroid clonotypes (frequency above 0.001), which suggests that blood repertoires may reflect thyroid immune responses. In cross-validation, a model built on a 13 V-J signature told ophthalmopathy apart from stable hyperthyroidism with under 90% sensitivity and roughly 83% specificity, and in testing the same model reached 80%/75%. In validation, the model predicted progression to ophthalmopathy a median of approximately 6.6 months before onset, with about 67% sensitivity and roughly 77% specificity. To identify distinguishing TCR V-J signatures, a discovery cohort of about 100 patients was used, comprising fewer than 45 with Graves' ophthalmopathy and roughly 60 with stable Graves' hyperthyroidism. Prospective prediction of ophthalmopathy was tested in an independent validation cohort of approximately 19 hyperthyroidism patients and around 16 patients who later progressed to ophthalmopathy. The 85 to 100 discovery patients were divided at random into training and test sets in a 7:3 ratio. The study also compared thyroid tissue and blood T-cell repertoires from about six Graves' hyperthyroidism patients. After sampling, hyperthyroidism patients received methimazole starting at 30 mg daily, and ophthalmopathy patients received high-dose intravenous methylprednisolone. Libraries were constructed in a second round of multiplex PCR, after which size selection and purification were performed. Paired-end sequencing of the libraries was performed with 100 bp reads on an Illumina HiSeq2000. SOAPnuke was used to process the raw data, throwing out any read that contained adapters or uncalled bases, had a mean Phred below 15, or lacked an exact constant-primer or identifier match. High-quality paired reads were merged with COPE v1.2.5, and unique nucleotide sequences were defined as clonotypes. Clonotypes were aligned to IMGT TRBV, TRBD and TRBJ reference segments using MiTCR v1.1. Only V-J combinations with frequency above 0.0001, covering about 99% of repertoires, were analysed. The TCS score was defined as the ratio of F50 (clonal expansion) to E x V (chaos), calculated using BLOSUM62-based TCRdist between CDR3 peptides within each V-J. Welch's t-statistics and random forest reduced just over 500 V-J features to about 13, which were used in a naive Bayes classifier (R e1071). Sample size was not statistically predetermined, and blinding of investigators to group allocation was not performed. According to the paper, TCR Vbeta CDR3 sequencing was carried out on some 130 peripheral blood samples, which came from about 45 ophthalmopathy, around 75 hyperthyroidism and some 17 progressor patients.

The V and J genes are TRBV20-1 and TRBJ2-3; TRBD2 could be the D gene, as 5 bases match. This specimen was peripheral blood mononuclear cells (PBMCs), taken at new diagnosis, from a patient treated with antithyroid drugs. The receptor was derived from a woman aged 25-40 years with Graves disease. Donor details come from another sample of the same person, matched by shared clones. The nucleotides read TGCAGTGCTAGGCGCGTTAGCGCTACTAGCACAGATACGCAGTATTTT. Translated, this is CSARRVSATSTDTQYF.